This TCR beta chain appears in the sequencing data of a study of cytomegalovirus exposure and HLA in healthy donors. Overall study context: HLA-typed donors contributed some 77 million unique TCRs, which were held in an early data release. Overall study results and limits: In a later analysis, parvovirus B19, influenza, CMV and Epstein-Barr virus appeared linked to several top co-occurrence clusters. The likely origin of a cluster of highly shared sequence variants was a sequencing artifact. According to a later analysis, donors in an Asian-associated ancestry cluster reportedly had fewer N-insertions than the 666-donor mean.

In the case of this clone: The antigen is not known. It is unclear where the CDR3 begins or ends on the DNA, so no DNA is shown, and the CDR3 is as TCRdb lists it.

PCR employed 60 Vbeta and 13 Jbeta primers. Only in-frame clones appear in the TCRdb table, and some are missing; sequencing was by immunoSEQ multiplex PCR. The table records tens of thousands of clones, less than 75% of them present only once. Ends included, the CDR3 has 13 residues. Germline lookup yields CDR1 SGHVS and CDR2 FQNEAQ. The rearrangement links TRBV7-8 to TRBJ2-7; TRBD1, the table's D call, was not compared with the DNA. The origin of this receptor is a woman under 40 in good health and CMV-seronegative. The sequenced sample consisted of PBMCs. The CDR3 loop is CASSLVGKGTGDF.